The clone carrying this T cell receptor (beta chain) was counted a single time. Germline V lookup: CDR1 MNHEY, CDR2 SVGAGI. The germline V and J ends were trimmed by 2 bases and 4 bases, with 9 bases remaining between them. The CDR3 covers 15 residues. These data originate in a study of T cells in localized non-small cell lung cancer. The data were produced by immunoSEQ multiplex PCR, yet TCRdb's version contains in-frame clones alone and is incomplete. The table shows some 40,000 clones, with just over 90% occurring only once. The chain is built from TRBV6-5 and TRBJ2-6; D gene ambiguous. The input for sequencing was peripheral blood, taken before any cancer treatment. This clonotype originated in a female donor older than 55 with stage I lung adenocarcinoma. The CDR3 DNA sequence: TGTGCCAGCAGTTACGGGCGTTCAGGGGCCAACGTCCTGACTTTC. Translation gives CASSYGRSGANVLTF.